These 22 T cell receptor beta chains were sequenced from one sample in a study of control samples from healthy donors and cancer patients. Libraries were prepared by immunoSEQ multiplex PCR; TCRdb keeps only in-frame clonotypes and omits some of them. The repertoire includes about 63,000 clones, roughly 85% of them detected once, and 5% to 6.5% sits in the top ten. The source material was blood. Every receptor here comes from a man aged 35-49 years in good health.

This clone was observed once. The chain employs TRBV19 and TRBJ1-6; 7 bases agree with TRBD1. Trimming cost V 7 bases and J 0 bases; bases outside gene matches: 3. This CDR3 region has 15 residues. The germline V gene encodes CDR1 LNHDA and CDR2 SQIVND (reference sequence). The CDR3 here is CASIRDSSYNSPLHF. CDR3 DNA sequence: TGTGCCAGTATCCGGGACAGCTCCTATAATTCACCCCTCCACTTT.

The chain recombines TRBV5-1 with TRBJ2-1; 9 bases agree with TRBD2. The junction had 8 bases not matched to a gene; V was cut back by 2 bases and J by 5 bases. Germline loops: CDR1 SGHRS, CDR2 YFSETQ. The CDR3 length is 16 residues. The CDR3, as DNA: TGCGCCAGCAGCTTCACACTAGCGGGCATAAACAATGAGCAGTTCTTC. Its protein product is CASSFTLAGINNEQFF.

The rearrangement joins TRBV5-5 to TRBJ2-3; a weak D match, TRBD1 (6 bases). CDR3 length equals 15 residues. Germline CDR1 reads SGHKS; CDR2 reads YYEKEE (reference sequence). Trimming stripped 1 base from V and 4 bases from J, with 13 bases between. The CDR3 coding sequence is TGTGCCAGCAGCTTGAGGCAGGGGAGAGCAGATACGCAGTATTTT. This gives the protein CASSLRQGRADTQYF.

This chain connects TRBV28 to TRBJ1-2; D not certain. Looked up from germline, CDR1 is MDHEN and CDR2 is SYDVKM. CDR3 size: 16 residues. The germline V and J ends were trimmed by 4 bases and 2 bases, with 17 bases remaining between them. For the CDR3, the DNA is TGTGCCAGCAGTTCCCAGGACTGGACGGCAAACTATGGCTACACCTTC. Its protein product is CASSSQDWTANYGYTF.

The CDR3 nucleotides are TGCGCCAGCAGCCAAGATCTAGCGGGGGGGGCAGATACGCAGTATTTT. Amino acid sequence: CASSQDLAGGADTQYF. V usage is TRBV4-3 and J usage is TRBJ2-3; the match to TRBD2 covers 12 bases. Germline V gene data show CDR1 as LGHNA and CDR2 as YSLEER. V was pared by 0 bases and J by 4 bases, with 2 bases of the junction left unmatched. The CDR3 has 16 amino acids.

V is TRBV29-1 and J is TRBJ2-5, with D uncertain. The V gene's germline CDR1 is SQVTM and CDR2 ANQGSEA. This CDR3 contains 11 residues. V lost 5 bases to trimming and J lost 3 bases, with 7 bases between them. The CDR3 DNA is TGCAGCGTTCGACCTGAAGAGACCCAGTACTTC. Its translation: CSVRPEETQYF.

The chain joins TRBV11-3 to TRBJ2-3; TRBD1 or TRBD2 may be the D gene (5 bases each). V lost 1 base, J lost 6 bases, and 17 bases lay in between. Germline lookup yields CDR1 SGHNT and CDR2 YENEEA. The CDR3 covers 16 residues. The CDR3 region has the DNA TGTGCCAGCAGCTTAGTGGGGGTGGGTCCCCGCGATACGCAGTATTTT. Its protein product is CASSLVGVGPRDTQYF.

The V gene is TRBV4-2, the J gene TRBJ1-1, with a weak D call TRBD1 (6 bases). The CDR3 has 19 residues. V lost 3 bases to trimming and J lost 4 bases, with 27 bases between them. Germline values: CDR1 LGHNA, CDR2 YNFKEQ. Here the CDR3 reads CASSQDRGLTGRDGTEAFF. The CDR3 DNA sequence: TGTGCCAGCAGCCAGGACCGGGGCCTTACAGGGAGGGACGGCACTGAAGCTTTCTTT.

The V and J genes are TRBV5-8 and TRBJ1-1; 9 bases are a match to TRBD1. Germline V gene data show CDR1 as SGHTS and CDR2 as YDEGEE. This CDR3 region has 14 residues. V lost 1 base to trimming and J lost 10 bases; unmatched junction nucleotides: 8. CDR3 loop: CASSLTGQGRVAFF. CDR3 DNA: TGTGCCAGCAGCTTGACCGGACAGGGGCGAGTAGCTTTCTTT.

This chain uses TRBV9 with TRBJ1-2; the D is unclear. With 0 bases removed from V and 5 bases from J, the gap between germline ends came to 11 bases. The CDR3 contains 14 residues. CDR1 and CDR2 (germline): SGDLS, YYNGEE. The DNA of the CDR3 is TGTGCCAGCAGCGTAGGTGCAGAGCTGTATGGCTACACCTTC. This codes for CASSVGAELYGYTF.

CDR3 sequence (DNA): TGTGCCAGCAGCCGGGAGGGGGCGGGGAACACTGAAGCTTTCTTT. Protein sequence: CASSREGAGNTEAFF. The chain recombines TRBV7-2 with TRBJ1-1; 7 bases are shared with TRBD1. The CDR3 extends over 15 amino acids. V dropped 5 bases and J dropped 1; count of bases not matched to a gene: 7. Germline V gives CDR1 SGHTA, CDR2 FQGNSA.

The CDR3 DNA is TGTGCCAGCCAAACCCAGGGGGAGGCTTCCTACGAGCAGTACTTC. Encoded protein: CASQTQGEASYEQYF. The genes are TRBV5-4 and TRBJ2-7, with D possibly TRBD1 on 7 matching bases. The V and J ends lost 7 bases and 1 base respectively, with 18 bases between them. Germline CDR1 is SGHNT and CDR2 is YYREEE (reference sequence). The CDR3 extends over 15 amino acids.

V gene TRBV7-2 combines with J gene TRBJ2-7; 7 bases agree with TRBD2. Trimming took 5 bases from V and 4 from J; bases not matched to a gene: 14. Per germline, CDR1 SGHTA and CDR2 FQGNSA. The CDR3 extends over 16 amino acids. The DNA for the CDR3 is TGTGCCAGCAGCGCCCCTCCGGGGGGAGGAGCTTACGAGCAGTACTTC. The encoded protein is CASSAPPGGGAYEQYF.

The rearrangement uses TRBV19 and TRBJ1-5; tentatively, D is TRBD1 (5 bases). The CDR3 is 13 residues long. V dropped 3 bases and J dropped 7 bases, with 10 bases sitting between them. The germline CDR1 and CDR2 sequences are LNHDA and SQIVND (reference sequence). This CDR3 is CASSIQGRQPQHF. In DNA form, the CDR3 reads TGTGCCAGTAGTATCCAGGGTAGGCAGCCCCAGCATTTT. The whole variable domain, filled in from reference TRBV19 and TRBJ1-5, reads DGGITQSPKYLFRKEGQNVTLSCEQNLNHDAMYWYRQDPGQGLRLIYYSQIVNDFQKGDIAEGYSVSREKKESFPLTVTSAQKNPTAFYLCASSIQGRQPQHFGDGTRLSIL.

The chain carries TRBV7-9 and TRBJ2-7; tentative D call: TRBD1 (8 bases). The CDR3 has 15 residues. Trimming removed 5 bases at V and 4 bases at J, with 18 bases between. CDR1 and CDR2 (germline): SEHNR, FQNEAQ (reference sequence). The CDR3 bases are TGTGCCAGCAGCCTGGACAGGGAGCGGGGTTACGAGCAGTACTTC. Protein sequence: CASSLDRERGYEQYF.

The chain employs TRBV7-9 and TRBJ1-1; possibly TRBD1 for D (5 bases). The CDR3 contains 15 residues. V shed 4 bases and J shed 3 bases, with 15 bases lying between them. The germline gives CDR1 SEHNR, CDR2 FQNEAQ (reference sequence). In DNA, the CDR3 is TGTGCCAGCAGCTACCCGACCGGGGCTGACACTGAAGCTTTCTTT. It codes for CASSYPTGADTEAFF.

The gene calls are TRBV19 and TRBJ2-5, with a tentative D call TRBD1 (6 bases). The CDR3 is 14 amino acids. Germline V lookup: CDR1 LNHDA, CDR2 SQIVND (reference sequence). The V end lost 5 bases, the J end lost 4 bases, and 14 bases lay between the germline ends. CDR3 loop: CASSEQGARETQYF. The CDR3 nucleotides are TGTGCCAGTAGTGAACAGGGAGCGCGAGAGACCCAGTACTTC.

This chain links TRBV28 with TRBJ1-5, with D possibly matching TRBD1 (5 bases). There are 18 residues in the CDR3. CDR1 and CDR2 (germline): MDHEN, SYDVKM. Deletions cut 7 bases from V and 2 bases from J, with 24 bases between. CDR3 nucleotides: TGTGCCAGCAAGGGGATCCTACAAGGGGCGGATGGCAATCAGCCCCAGCATTTT. This codes for CASKGILQGADGNQPQHF.

V usage is TRBV5-1 and J usage is TRBJ2-1, with 13 bases identical to TRBD2. Germline loops: CDR1 SGHRS, CDR2 YFSETQ. V was pared by 3 bases and J by 8 bases, with 11 bases of the junction left unmatched. The CDR3 covers 17 residues. The CDR3 DNA is TGCGCCAGCAGCTCCTTCCCTCTTACTAGCGGGAGGGATGAGCAGTTCTTC. This gives the protein CASSSFPLTSGRDEQFF. Supplemented by reference TRBV5-1 and TRBJ2-1, the full variable domain reads KAGVTQTPRYLIKTRGQQVTLSCSPISGHRSVSWYQQTPGQGLQFLFEYFSETQRNKGNFPGRFSGRQFSNSRSEMNVSTLELGDSALYLCASSSFPLTSGRDEQFFGPGTRLTVL.

J is TRBJ1-3 and V is TRBV10-3; TRBD1 agrees at 11 bases. CDR3 length: 15 amino acids. Germline trimming cut 2 bases from V and 5 bases from J; bases unmatched to any gene: 2. Germline V CDR1 and CDR2: ENHRY, SYGVKD. Here the CDR3 reads CAISEGDRGRNTIYF. The CDR3 DNA follows: TGTGCCATCAGTGAGGGGGACAGGGGGAGAAACACCATATATTTT.

The rearrangement uses TRBV13 and TRBJ2-2, with 13 bases fitting TRBD2. This CDR3 spans 16 amino acids. Trimming cost V 7 bases and J 4 bases; bases outside gene matches: 6. Germline loops: CDR1 PRHDT, CDR2 FYEKMQ (reference sequence). CDR3 nucleotides: TGTGCCAGCAAGGCTCGGACTAGCGGGGGCACCGGGGAGCTGTTTTTT. It is translated as CASKARTSGGTGELFF.

This chain joins TRBV9 and TRBJ2-1, with a possible D match to TRBD1 (6 bases). This CDR3 region has 17 residues. Germline V lookup: CDR1 SGDLS, CDR2 YYNGEE. V was pared by 4 bases and J by 2 bases, with 19 bases between. CDR3 loop: CASSRRGPRQAYNEQFF. CDR3 sequence (DNA): TGTGCCAGCAGCCGTAGAGGGCCGAGACAGGCCTACAATGAGCAGTTCTTC.